This T cell receptor (beta chain) was documented in a study of shared clonotypes between healthy human individuals. General observations from the study: Naive CD4 clonotypes were shared across several donors at roughly 5%. Limitation of the genetic and exposure-history diversity represented came from the few donors.

CDR1 and CDR2 from the germline V gene are SGDLS and YYNGEE. The ends were cut back, 4 bases at V and 1 base at J, with 7 bases in the middle. The CDR3 has 13 residues. Turning to this clone: Its antigen is not identified.

The table came from immunoSEQ multiplex PCR; TCRdb's copy has only in-frame clones and leaves some out. Found here are about 690,000 clones, roughly 87% of them singletons; the top ten hold 30% to 40%. The chain has TRBV9 and TRBJ2-3; tentative D call: TRBD1 (5 bases). The sequence derives from a man younger than 35 in good health. Some clones in this sample may be carry-over from other donors' samples. Sequenced input: memory CD8+ T cells from PBMCs. Subset meaning: CD45RO+ cells pooled with CCR7-negative TemRA cells. CDR3 DNA: TGTGCCAGCAGCAGGGGTGGCACAGATACGCAGTATTTT. Its translation: CASSRGGTDTQYF.